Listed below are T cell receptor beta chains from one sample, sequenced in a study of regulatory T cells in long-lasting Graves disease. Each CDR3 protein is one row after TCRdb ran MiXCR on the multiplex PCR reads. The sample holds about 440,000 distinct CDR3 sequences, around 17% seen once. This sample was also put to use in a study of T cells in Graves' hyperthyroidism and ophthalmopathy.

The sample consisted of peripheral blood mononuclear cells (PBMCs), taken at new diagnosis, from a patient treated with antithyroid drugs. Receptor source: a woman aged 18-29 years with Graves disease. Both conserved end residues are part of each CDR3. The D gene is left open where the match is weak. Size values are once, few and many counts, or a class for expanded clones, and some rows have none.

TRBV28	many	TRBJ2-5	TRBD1	CASSEGAGTPQETQYF	TGTGCCAGCAGTGAGGGGGCCGGGACACCACAAGAGACCCAGTACTTC
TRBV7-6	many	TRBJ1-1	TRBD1	CASSGTGTGAFF	TGTGCCAGCAGCGGGACCGGGACAGGGGCTTTCTTT
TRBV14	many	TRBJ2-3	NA	CASSLRQFTDTQYF	TGTGCCAGCAGCTTGAGACAGTTCACAGATACGCAGTATTTT
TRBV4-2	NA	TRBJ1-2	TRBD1	CASSQDRGGFGYTF	TGTGCCAGCAGCCAAGACAGGGGGGGATTTGGCTACACCTTC
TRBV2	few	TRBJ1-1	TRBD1	CASTRGQGNTEAFF	TGTGCCAGTACCCGGGGACAGGGGAACACTGAAGCTTTCTTT
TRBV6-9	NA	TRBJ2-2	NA	CASSYISQGIGELFF	TGTGCCAGCAGTTACATTTCACAGGGTATCGGGGAGCTGTTTTTT
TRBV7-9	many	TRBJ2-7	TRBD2	CASSTLAGGYEQYF	TGTGCCAGCAGCACACTAGCGGGAGGCTACGAGCAGTACTTC
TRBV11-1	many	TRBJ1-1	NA	CASSLTGGKAEAFF	TGTGCCAGCAGCCTAACGGGGGGTAAAGCCGAAGCTTTCTTT
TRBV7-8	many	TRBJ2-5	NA	CASTALETQYF	TGTGCCAGCACCGCTTTAGAGACCCAGTACTTC
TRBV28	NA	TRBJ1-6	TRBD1	CASSSPGQGVGSPLHF	TGTGCCAGCAGTTCCCCGGGACAGGGGGTTGGTTCACCCCTCCACTTT
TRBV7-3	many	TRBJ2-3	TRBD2	CASSLPGSSGRVGTDTQYF	TGTGCCAGCAGCTTACCGGGATCTAGCGGGAGGGTCGGCACAGATACGCAGTATTTT
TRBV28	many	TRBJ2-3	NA	CASSLSASADTQYF	TGTGCCAGCAGTTTATCCGCAAGCGCAGATACGCAGTATTTT
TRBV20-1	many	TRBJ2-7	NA	CSVAGVPPYEQYF	TGCAGTGTGGCAGGGGTTCCCCCCTACGAGCAGTACTTC
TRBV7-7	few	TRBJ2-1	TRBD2	CASSQWTSGRNEQFF	TGTGCTAGCAGCCAGTGGACTAGCGGGAGGAATGAGCAGTTCTTC
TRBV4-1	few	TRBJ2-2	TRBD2	CASSHRVGLADYTGELFF	TGCGCCAGCAGCCACCGAGTGGGACTAGCGGATTACACCGGGGAGCTGTTTTTT
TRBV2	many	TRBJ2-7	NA	CASSELGTPYEQYF	TGTGCCAGCAGTGAACTGGGGACACCTTACGAGCAGTACTTC